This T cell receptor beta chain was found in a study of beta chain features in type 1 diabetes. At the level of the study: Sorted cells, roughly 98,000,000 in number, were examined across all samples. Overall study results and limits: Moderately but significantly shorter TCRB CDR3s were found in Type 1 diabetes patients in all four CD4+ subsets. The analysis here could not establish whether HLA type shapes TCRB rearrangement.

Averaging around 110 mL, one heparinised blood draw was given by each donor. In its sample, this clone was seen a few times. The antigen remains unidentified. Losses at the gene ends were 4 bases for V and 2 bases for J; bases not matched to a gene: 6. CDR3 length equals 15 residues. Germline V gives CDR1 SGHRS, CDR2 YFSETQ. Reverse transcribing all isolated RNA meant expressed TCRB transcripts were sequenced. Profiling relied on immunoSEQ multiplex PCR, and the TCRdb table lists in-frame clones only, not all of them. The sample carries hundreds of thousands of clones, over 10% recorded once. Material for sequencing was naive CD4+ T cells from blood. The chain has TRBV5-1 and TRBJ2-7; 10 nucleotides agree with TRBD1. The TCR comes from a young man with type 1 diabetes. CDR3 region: CASSDRTGGTYEQYF. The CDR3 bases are TGCGCCAGCAGCGACCGGACAGGGGGGACCTACGAGCAGTACTTC.